This is a list of T cell receptor beta chains from one sample in a study of OX40 agonist ivuxolimab in advanced cancers. The method was immunoSEQ multiplex PCR; TCRdb's version includes in-frame clones alone and lacks a portion of them. The profile covers 50,000 to 75,000 clones, with 82% appearing a single time and roughly 1.5% taken by the ten largest. The sequencing here drew on CD4+ or CD8+ T cells sorted from blood, taken in a trial of the OX40 agonist ivuxolimab. All receptors come from an adult with an advanced solid tumor such as melanoma, head and neck, liver or kidney cancer. CDR3s include the opening cysteine and the closing phenylalanine or tryptophan. D genes are given only for firm matches. The size entry is marked missing in some rows and otherwise reads once, few, many or a size class.

D gene: .; J gene: TRBJ2-1; V gene: TRBV5-1; clone size: few; CDR3 protein: CASSFGWSSYNEQFF; CDR3 DNA: TGCGCCAGCAGCTTCGGGTGGAGCTCCTACAATGAGCAGTTCTTC
D gene: TRBD2; J gene: TRBJ2-1; V gene: TRBV5-4; clone size: .; CDR3 protein: CASRGASGTAYNEQFF; CDR3 DNA: TGTGCCAGCAGGGGGGCTAGCGGGACGGCCTACAATGAGCAGTTCTTC
D gene: TRBD1; J gene: TRBJ1-5; V gene: TRBV2; clone size: few; CDR3 protein: CASSKDRGHQPQHF; CDR3 DNA: TGTGCCAGCAGTAAAGACAGGGGGCACCAGCCCCAGCATTTT
D gene: .; J gene: TRBJ1-5; V gene: TRBV19; clone size: .; CDR3 protein: CASSPVSRNQPQHF; CDR3 DNA: TGTGCCAGTAGTCCTGTCAGCCGCAATCAGCCCCAGCATTTT
D gene: TRBD1; J gene: TRBJ2-2; V gene: TRBV6-1; clone size: .; CDR3 protein: CASSWTGTGELFF; CDR3 DNA: TGTGCCAGCAGCTGGACAGGGACCGGGGAGCTGTTTTTT
D gene: .; J gene: TRBJ1-1; V gene: TRBV2; clone size: once; CDR3 protein: CAAQDSLNTEAFF; CDR3 DNA: TGTGCCGCCCAGGACAGTTTGAACACTGAAGCTTTCTTT
D gene: .; J gene: TRBJ1-1; V gene: TRBV6-5; clone size: .; CDR3 protein: CATRGHLNTEAFF; CDR3 DNA: TGTGCCACCCGGGGACACTTGAACACTGAAGCTTTCTTT
D gene: .; J gene: TRBJ2-7; V gene: TRBV23-1; clone size: .; CDR3 protein: CASSPPTDGDYEQYF; CDR3 DNA: TGCGCCAGCAGTCCGCCGACCGACGGGGACTACGAGCAGTACTTC
D gene: .; J gene: TRBJ2-7; V gene: TRBV19; clone size: .; CDR3 protein: CASSVSAEYRSWEQYF; CDR3 DNA: TGTGCCAGTAGTGTCTCGGCAGAGTACCGCTCCTGGGAGCAGTACTTC
D gene: .; J gene: TRBJ2-7; V gene: TRBV5-6; clone size: .; CDR3 protein: CASSLGQVNYEQYF; CDR3 DNA: TGTGCCAGCAGCTTGGGACAGGTAAACTACGAGCAGTACTTC
D gene: .; J gene: TRBJ1-2; V gene: TRBV18; clone size: .; CDR3 protein: CASSSGDRFYGYTF; CDR3 DNA: TGTGCCAGCTCATCAGGGGACCGCTTCTATGGCTACACCTTC
D gene: TRBD1; J gene: TRBJ2-1; V gene: TRBV7-2; clone size: .; CDR3 protein: CASSPDRVKRGYEQFF; CDR3 DNA: TGTGCCAGCAGCCCGGACAGGGTAAAGAGGGGATATGAGCAGTTCTTC
D gene: .; J gene: TRBJ1-2; V gene: TRBV4-2; clone size: .; CDR3 protein: CASSPDSYSNYGYTF; CDR3 DNA: TGTGCCAGCAGCCCCGACAGCTACTCTAACTATGGCTACACCTTC
D gene: .; J gene: TRBJ1-1; V gene: TRBV18; clone size: .; CDR3 protein: CASSPSLAIMNTEAFF; CDR3 DNA: TGTGCCAGCTCACCTAGTCTAGCCATTATGAACACTGAAGCTTTCTTT
D gene: .; J gene: TRBJ2-5; V gene: TRBV18; clone size: .; CDR3 protein: CASSPSQETQYF; CDR3 DNA: TGTGCCAGCTCCCCCTCCCAAGAGACCCAGTACTTC
D gene: TRBD1; J gene: TRBJ2-7; V gene: TRBV6-1; clone size: .; CDR3 protein: CASSRDSGTYEQYF; CDR3 DNA: TGTGCCAGCAGCCGGGACAGCGGTACCTACGAGCAGTACTTC
D gene: TRBD2; J gene: TRBJ2-3; V gene: TRBV10-2; clone size: .; CDR3 protein: CASNSGRGGTQYF; CDR3 DNA: TGCGCCAGCAACAGCGGGAGGGGGGGTACGCAGTATTTT
D gene: .; J gene: TRBJ1-2; V gene: TRBV5-4; clone size: .; CDR3 protein: CASSPNNDYGYTF; CDR3 DNA: TGTGCCAGCAGCCCCAACAACGACTATGGCTACACCTTC
D gene: TRBD1; J gene: TRBJ1-1; V gene: TRBV5-1; clone size: once; CDR3 protein: CASSFGTGGVGTEAFF; CDR3 DNA: TGCGCCAGCAGCTTTGGAACAGGGGGTGTCGGAACTGAAGCTTTCTTT
D gene: .; J gene: TRBJ1-1; V gene: TRBV14; clone size: .; CDR3 protein: CASSPRTYSNTEAFF; CDR3 DNA: TGTGCCAGCAGCCCCCGGACCTACTCGAACACTGAAGCTTTCTTT
D gene: TRBD2; J gene: TRBJ2-7; V gene: TRBV2; clone size: .; CDR3 protein: CASRLGLAGANSYEQYF; CDR3 DNA: TGTGCCAGCAGACTGGGACTAGCGGGGGCCAACTCCTACGAGCAGTACTTC
D gene: TRBD2; J gene: TRBJ2-3; V gene: TRBV19; clone size: .; CDR3 protein: CASSPRTSWTLADTQYF; CDR3 DNA: TGTGCCAGTAGTCCGCGGACTAGCTGGACTTTAGCAGATACGCAGTATTTT
D gene: .; J gene: TRBJ1-1; V gene: TRBV19; clone size: once; CDR3 protein: CASSIGRVANTEAFF; CDR3 DNA: TGTGCCAGTAGTATCGGCAGGGTCGCAAACACTGAAGCTTTCTTT
D gene: TRBD2; J gene: TRBJ2-1; V gene: TRBV6-1; clone size: .; CDR3 protein: CASSPTSGGVGEQFF; CDR3 DNA: TGTGCCAGCAGTCCTACTAGCGGGGGGGTCGGTGAGCAGTTCTTC
D gene: .; J gene: TRBJ2-7; V gene: TRBV11-3; clone size: once; CDR3 protein: CASSLGGGYEQYF; CDR3 DNA: TGTGCCAGCAGCTTAGGTGGGGGCTACGAGCAGTACTTC
D gene: .; J gene: TRBJ2-7; V gene: TRBV5-1; clone size: .; CDR3 protein: CASSSVQSYEQYF; CDR3 DNA: TGCGCCAGCAGCTCCGTTCAGTCCTACGAGCAGTACTTC
D gene: TRBD1; J gene: TRBJ1-1; V gene: TRBV2; clone size: .; CDR3 protein: CASSEGYRGGTEAFF; CDR3 DNA: TGTGCCAGCAGTGAAGGGTACAGGGGAGGCACTGAAGCTTTCTTT
D gene: TRBD1; J gene: TRBJ1-6; V gene: TRBV27; clone size: .; CDR3 protein: CASRGTASISPLHF; CDR3 DNA: TGTGCCAGCAGGGGGACAGCCTCTATTTCACCCCTCCACTTT
D gene: .; J gene: TRBJ1-1; V gene: TRBV6-6; clone size: once; CDR3 protein: CASSDSDAGRELGF; CDR3 DNA: TGTGCCAGCAGTGACTCGGACGCCGGGAGAGAGCTTGGCTTT
D gene: TRBD1; J gene: TRBJ1-1; V gene: TRBV7-3; clone size: .; CDR3 protein: CASSQGTGEAFF; CDR3 DNA: TGTGCCAGCAGCCAAGGGACAGGTGAAGCTTTCTTT
D gene: .; J gene: TRBJ2-5; V gene: TRBV27; clone size: .; CDR3 protein: CASSPRDGGETQYF; CDR3 DNA: TGTGCCAGCAGTCCGAGGGACGGCGGTGAGACCCAGTACTTC
D gene: TRBD1; J gene: TRBJ1-1; V gene: TRBV6-1; clone size: .; CDR3 protein: CASSETPLRQGGTEAFF; CDR3 DNA: TGTGCCAGCAGTGAAACCCCCTTGAGACAGGGCGGGACTGAAGCTTTCTTT
D gene: .; J gene: TRBJ2-2; V gene: TRBV7-9; clone size: .; CDR3 protein: CASSLVRGTGELVF; CDR3 DNA: TGTGCCAGCAGCTTAGTTCGGGGTACCGGGGAGCTGGTTTTT
D gene: .; J gene: TRBJ1-3; V gene: TRBV6-5; clone size: .; CDR3 protein: CASSYYPAVSGNTIYF; CDR3 DNA: TGTGCCAGCAGTTACTACCCCGCTGTCTCTGGAAACACCATATATTTT
D gene: .; J gene: TRBJ1-1; V gene: TRBV7-9; clone size: .; CDR3 protein: CASSPITRQMTEAFF; CDR3 DNA: TGTGCCAGCAGTCCGATTACACGCCAAATGACTGAAGCTTTCTTT
D gene: .; J gene: TRBJ1-1; V gene: TRBV7-2; clone size: .; CDR3 protein: CASSFSTGLVTEAFF; CDR3 DNA: TGTGCCAGCAGCTTCTCGACAGGCTTGGTCACTGAAGCTTTCTTT
D gene: .; J gene: TRBJ1-5; V gene: TRBV27; clone size: .; CDR3 protein: CTSSRAGGNQPQHF; CDR3 DNA: TGTACCAGCAGCCGGGCCGGGGGCAATCAGCCCCAGCATTTT
D gene: TRBD1; J gene: TRBJ2-1; V gene: TRBV4-1; clone size: .; CDR3 protein: CASSQVPGQGKDEQFF; CDR3 DNA: TGCGCCAGCAGCCAAGTGCCGGGACAGGGAAAGGATGAGCAGTTCTTC
D gene: .; J gene: TRBJ1-2; V gene: TRBV4-3; clone size: .; CDR3 protein: CASSQDPTARYGYTF; CDR3 DNA: TGCGCCAGCAGCCAAGATCCGACGGCCCGATATGGCTACACCTTC
D gene: .; J gene: TRBJ2-5; V gene: TRBV7-9; clone size: .; CDR3 protein: CASSLVGVVEETQYF; CDR3 DNA: TGTGCCAGCAGCTTAGTCGGCGTAGTTGAAGAGACCCAGTACTTC
D gene: TRBD1; J gene: TRBJ1-2; V gene: TRBV4-2; clone size: few; CDR3 protein: CASSPVPGQVINYGYTF; CDR3 DNA: TGTGCCAGCAGCCCAGTCCCGGGACAGGTGATTAACTATGGCTACACCTTC
D gene: .; J gene: TRBJ2-3; V gene: TRBV7-2; clone size: once; CDR3 protein: CASSLVAGGTDTQYF; CDR3 DNA: TGTGCCAGCAGCTTAGTTGCGGGTGGCACAGATACGCAGTATTTT
D gene: .; J gene: TRBJ1-5; V gene: TRBV7-2; clone size: .; CDR3 protein: CASSVAAGVLSQPQHF; CDR3 DNA: TGTGCCAGCAGCGTAGCGGCAGGGGTGCTATCTCAGCCCCAGCATTTT
D gene: .; J gene: TRBJ1-5; V gene: TRBV7-8; clone size: .; CDR3 protein: CASSLARKRPQHF; CDR3 DNA: TGTGCCAGCAGCTTAGCAAGAAAGAGGCCCCAGCATTTT